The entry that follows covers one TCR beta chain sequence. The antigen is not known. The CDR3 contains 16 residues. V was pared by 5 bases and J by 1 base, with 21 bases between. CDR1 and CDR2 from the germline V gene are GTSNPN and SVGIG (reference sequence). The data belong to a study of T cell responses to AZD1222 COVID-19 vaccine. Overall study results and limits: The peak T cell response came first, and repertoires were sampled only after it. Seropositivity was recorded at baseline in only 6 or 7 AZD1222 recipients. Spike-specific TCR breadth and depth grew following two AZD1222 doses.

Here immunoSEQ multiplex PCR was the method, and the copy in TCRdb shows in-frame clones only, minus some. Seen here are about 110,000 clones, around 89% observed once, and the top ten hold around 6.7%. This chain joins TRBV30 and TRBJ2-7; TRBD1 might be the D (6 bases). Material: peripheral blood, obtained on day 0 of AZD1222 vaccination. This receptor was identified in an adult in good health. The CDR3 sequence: CAWEPPQGRLSYEQYF. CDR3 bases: TGTGCCTGGGAACCCCCTCAGGGGCGTCTTTCCTACGAGCAGTACTTC.